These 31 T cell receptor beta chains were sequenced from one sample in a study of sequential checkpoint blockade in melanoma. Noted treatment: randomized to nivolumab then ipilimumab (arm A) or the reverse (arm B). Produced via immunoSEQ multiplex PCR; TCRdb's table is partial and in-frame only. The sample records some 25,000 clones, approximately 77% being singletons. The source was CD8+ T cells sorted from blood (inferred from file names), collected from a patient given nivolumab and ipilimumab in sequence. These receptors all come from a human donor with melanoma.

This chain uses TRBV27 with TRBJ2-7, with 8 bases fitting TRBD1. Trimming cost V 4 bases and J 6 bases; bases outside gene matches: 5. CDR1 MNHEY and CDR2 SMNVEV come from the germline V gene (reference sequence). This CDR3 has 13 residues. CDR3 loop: CASSWGQVSEQYF. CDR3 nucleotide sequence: TGTGCCAGCAGTTGGGGACAGGTCTCCGAGCAGTACTTC.

In nucleotides, the CDR3 is TGTGCCAGCAGCTTGTGGGCAACAGGGGTTGGAGAGACCCAGTACTTC. It yields the protein CASSLWATGVGETQYF. This chain uses TRBV5-6 with TRBJ2-5, with 7 bases matching TRBD1. J lost 4 bases, V lost 1 base, and 10 bases had no gene match. Germline V gene sequence: CDR1 SGHDT, CDR2 YYEEEE. The CDR3 has 16 amino acids.

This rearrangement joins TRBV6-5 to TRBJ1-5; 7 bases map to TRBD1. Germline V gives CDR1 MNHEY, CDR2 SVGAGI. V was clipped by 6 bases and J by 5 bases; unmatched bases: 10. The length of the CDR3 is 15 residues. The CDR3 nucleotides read TGTGCCAGCAGATCCCTCACAGGGGCCCATCAGCCCCAGCATTTT. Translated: CASRSLTGAHQPQHF.

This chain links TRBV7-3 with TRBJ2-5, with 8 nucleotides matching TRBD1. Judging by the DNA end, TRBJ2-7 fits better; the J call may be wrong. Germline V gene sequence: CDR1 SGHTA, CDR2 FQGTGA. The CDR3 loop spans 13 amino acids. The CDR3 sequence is CASSFGQGGEQYF. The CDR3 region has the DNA TGTGCCAGCAGCTTTGGACAGGGCGGCGAGCAGTACTTC.

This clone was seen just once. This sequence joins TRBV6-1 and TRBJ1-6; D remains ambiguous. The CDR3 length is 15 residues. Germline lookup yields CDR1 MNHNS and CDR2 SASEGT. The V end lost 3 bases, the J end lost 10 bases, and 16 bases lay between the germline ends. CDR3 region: CASSEFNDGGSPLHF. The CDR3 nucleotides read TGTGCCAGCAGTGAGTTTAACGATGGAGGCTCACCCCTCCACTTT.

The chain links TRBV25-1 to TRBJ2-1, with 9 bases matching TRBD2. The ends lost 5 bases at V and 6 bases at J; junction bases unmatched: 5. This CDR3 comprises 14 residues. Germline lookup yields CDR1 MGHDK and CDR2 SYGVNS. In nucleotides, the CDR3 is TGTGCCAGCAGTCGCGGGGGGGCCTTCAATGAGCAGTTCTTC. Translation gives CASSRGGAFNEQFF.

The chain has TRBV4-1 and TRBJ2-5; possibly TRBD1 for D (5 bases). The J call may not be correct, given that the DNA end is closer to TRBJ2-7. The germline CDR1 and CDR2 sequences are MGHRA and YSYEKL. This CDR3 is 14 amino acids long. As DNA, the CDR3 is TGCGCCAGCAGCCACACAGGTTTCTCCTACGAGCAGTACTTC. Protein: CASSHTGFSYEQYF.

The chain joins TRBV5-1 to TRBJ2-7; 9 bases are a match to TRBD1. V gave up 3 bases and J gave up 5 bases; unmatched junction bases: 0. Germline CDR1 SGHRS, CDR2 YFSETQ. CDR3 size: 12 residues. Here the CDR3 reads CASSWDRDEQYF. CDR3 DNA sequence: TGCGCCAGCAGCTGGGACAGGGACGAGCAGTACTTC.

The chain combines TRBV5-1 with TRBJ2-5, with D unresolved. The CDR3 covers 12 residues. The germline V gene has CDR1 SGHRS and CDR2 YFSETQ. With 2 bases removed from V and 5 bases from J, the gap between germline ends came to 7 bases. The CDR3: CASSFPGETQYF. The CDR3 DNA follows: TGCGCCAGCAGCTTTCCCGGTGAGACCCAGTACTTC.

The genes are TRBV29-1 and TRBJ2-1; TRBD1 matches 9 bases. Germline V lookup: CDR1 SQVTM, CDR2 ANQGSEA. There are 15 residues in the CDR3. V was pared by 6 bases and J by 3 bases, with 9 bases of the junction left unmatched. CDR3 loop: CSVAPGQGLYNEQFF. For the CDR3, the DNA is TGCAGCGTAGCACCGGGACAGGGACTCTACAATGAGCAGTTCTTC.

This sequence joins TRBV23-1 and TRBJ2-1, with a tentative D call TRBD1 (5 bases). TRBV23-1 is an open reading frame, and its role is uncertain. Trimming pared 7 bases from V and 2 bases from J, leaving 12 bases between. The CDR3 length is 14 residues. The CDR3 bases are TGCGCCAGCATTCTCGTAGGGGCCTACAATGAGCAGTTCTTC. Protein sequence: CASILVGAYNEQFF.

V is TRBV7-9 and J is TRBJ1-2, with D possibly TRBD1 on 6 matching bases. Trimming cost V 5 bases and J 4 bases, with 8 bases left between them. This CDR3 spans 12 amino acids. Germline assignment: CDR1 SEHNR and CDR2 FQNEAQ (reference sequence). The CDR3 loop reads CASSPDSYGYTF. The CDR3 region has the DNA TGTGCCAGCAGCCCGGACAGCTATGGCTACACCTTC.

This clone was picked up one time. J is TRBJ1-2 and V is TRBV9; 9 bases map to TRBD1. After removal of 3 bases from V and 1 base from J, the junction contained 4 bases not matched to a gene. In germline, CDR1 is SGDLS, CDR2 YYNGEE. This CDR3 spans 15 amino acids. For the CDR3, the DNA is TGTGCCAGCAGCGCCGGACAGGGGATTAACTATGGCTACACCTTC. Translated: CASSAGQGINYGYTF.

The CDR3 loop reads CASSPGEHTEAFF. CDR3 nucleotide sequence: TGTGCCAGCAGTCCGGGAGAGCACACTGAAGCTTTCTTT. The chain recombines TRBV28 with TRBJ1-1; D not resolved. Between the trimmed V and J ends, which lost 5 bases and 3 bases, there was a span of 10 bases. CDR1 and CDR2 from the germline V gene are MDHEN and SYDVKM. The CDR3 covers 13 residues.

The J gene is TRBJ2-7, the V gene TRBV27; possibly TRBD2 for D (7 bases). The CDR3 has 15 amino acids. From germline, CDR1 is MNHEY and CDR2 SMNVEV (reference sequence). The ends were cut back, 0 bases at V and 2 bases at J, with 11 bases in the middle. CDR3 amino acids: CASSLSAGAPYEQYF. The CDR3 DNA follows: TGTGCCAGCAGTTTATCGGCGGGGGCTCCCTACGAGCAGTACTTC.

CDR3 amino acids: CASSLRTARGEQYF. The CDR3, as DNA: TGTGCCAGCAGTCTTAGGACCGCCCGAGGGGAGCAGTACTTC. The chain carries TRBV5-4 and TRBJ2-7, with D perhaps matching TRBD2 (5 bases). This CDR3 spans 14 amino acids. Germline CDR1 reads SGHNT; CDR2 reads YYREEE (reference sequence). The ends were cut back, 5 bases at V and 7 bases at J, with 19 bases in the middle.

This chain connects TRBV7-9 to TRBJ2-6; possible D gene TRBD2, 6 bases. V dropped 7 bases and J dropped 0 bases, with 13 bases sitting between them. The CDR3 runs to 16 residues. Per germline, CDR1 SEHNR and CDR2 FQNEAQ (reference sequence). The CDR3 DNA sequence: TGTGCCAGCAAAGGACGGGAGAGCTCTGGGGCCAACGTCCTGACTTTC. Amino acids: CASKGRESSGANVLTF.

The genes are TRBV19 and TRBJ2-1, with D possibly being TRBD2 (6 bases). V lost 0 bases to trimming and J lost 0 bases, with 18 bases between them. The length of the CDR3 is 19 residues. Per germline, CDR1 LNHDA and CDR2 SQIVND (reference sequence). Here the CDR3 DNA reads TGTGCCAGTAGTATAGAGTTGAGGAGGGAACTGACCTCCTACAATGAGCAGTTCTTC. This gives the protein CASSIELRRELTSYNEQFF.

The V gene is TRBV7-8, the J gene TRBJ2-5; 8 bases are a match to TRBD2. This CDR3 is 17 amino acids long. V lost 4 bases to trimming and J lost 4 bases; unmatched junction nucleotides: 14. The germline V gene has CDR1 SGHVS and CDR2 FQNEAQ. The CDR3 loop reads CASSSTRGGRGGETQYF. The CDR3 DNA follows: TGTGCCAGCAGCTCAACACGGGGGGGCAGGGGCGGAGAGACCCAGTACTTC.

The CDR3 sequence is CASSLGGFTDTQYF. The DNA for the CDR3 is TGTGCCAGCAGTTTAGGGGGGTTCACAGATACGCAGTATTTT. The chain carries TRBV27 and TRBJ2-3; perhaps TRBD2 as D (6 bases). Trimming cost V 2 bases and J 2 bases, with 8 bases left between them. The germline CDR1 and CDR2 sequences are MNHEY and SMNVEV (reference sequence). This CDR3 contains 14 residues.

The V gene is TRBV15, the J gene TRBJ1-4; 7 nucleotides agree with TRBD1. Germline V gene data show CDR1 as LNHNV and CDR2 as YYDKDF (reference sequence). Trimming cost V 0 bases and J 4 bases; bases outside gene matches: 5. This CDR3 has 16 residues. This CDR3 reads CATSRDRGQHNEKLFF. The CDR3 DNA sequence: TGTGCCACCAGCAGAGATCGGGGACAGCATAATGAAAAACTGTTTTTT.

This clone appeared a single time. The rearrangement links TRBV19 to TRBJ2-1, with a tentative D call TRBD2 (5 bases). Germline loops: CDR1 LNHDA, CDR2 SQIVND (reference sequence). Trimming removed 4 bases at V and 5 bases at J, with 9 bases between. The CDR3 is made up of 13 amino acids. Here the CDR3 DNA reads TGTGCCAGTAGTACCGGACTGCACAATGAGCAGTTCTTC. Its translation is CASSTGLHNEQFF.

Here the CDR3 DNA reads TGCGCCAGCAGCTCCTCAGGGGGCTACCAAGAGACCCAGTACTTC. This translates into CASSSSGGYQETQYF. The V gene is TRBV5-1, the J gene TRBJ2-5, with TRBD1 matching over 8 bases. CDR1 and CDR2 from the germline V gene are SGHRS and YFSETQ. J lost 0 bases, V lost 3 bases, and 4 bases had no gene match. The length of the CDR3 is 15 residues.

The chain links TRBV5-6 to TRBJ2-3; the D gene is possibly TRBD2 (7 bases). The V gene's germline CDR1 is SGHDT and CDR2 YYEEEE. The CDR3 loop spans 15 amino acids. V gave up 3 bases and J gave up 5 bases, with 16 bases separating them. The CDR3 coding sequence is TGTGCCAGCAGCTCAGGGCGGGGAGGGGGAGATACGCAGTATTTT. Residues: CASSSGRGGGDTQYF.

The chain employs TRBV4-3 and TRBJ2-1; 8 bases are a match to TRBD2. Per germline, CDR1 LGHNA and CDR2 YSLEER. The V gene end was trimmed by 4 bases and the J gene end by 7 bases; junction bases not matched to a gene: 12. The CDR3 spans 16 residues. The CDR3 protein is CASSRLLERGGNEQFF. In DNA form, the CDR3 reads TGCGCCAGCAGCCGCTTACTAGAACGGGGGGGAAATGAGCAGTTCTTC.

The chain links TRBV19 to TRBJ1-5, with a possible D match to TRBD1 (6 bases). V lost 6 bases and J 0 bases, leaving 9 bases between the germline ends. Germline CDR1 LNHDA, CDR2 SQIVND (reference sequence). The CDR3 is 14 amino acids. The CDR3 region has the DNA TGTGCCAGTAGACAGGGCTTTAGCAATCAGCCCCAGCATTTT. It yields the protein CASRQGFSNQPQHF.

Here the CDR3 reads CASSSREDSYEQYF. In DNA form, the CDR3 reads TGTGCCAGCAGCTCCCGGGAAGACTCCTACGAGCAGTACTTC. The chain couples TRBV7-9 to TRBJ2-7; a weak D match, TRBD2 (5 bases). Germline V CDR1 and CDR2: SEHNR, FQNEAQ (reference sequence). The V gene lost 4 bases and the J gene lost 0 bases, with 10 bases spanning the gap. This CDR3 has 14 amino acids.

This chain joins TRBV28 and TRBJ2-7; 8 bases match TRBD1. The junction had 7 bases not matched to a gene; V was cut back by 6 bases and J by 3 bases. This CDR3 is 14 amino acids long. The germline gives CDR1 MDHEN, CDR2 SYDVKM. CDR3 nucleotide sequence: TGTGCCAGCAGCTCCGGGACAGGCTACTACGAGCAGTACTTC. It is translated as CASSSGTGYYEQYF.

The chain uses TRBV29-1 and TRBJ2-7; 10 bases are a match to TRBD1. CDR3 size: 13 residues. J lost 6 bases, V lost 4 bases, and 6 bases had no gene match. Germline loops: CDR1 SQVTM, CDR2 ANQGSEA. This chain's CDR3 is CSVVTGGLVEQYF. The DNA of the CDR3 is TGCAGCGTTGTGACAGGGGGCTTGGTCGAGCAGTACTTC.

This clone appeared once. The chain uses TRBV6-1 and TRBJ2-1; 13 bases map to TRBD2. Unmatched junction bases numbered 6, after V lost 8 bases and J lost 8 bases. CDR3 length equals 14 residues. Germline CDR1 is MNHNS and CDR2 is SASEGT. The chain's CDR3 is CASGGGTSGDEQFF. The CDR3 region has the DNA TGTGCCAGCGGGGGGGGGACTAGCGGGGATGAGCAGTTCTTC.

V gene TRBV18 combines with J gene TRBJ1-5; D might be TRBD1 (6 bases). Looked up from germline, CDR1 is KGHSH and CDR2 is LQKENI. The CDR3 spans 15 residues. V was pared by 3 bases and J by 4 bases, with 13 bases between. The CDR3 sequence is CASSPDLQGNQPQHF. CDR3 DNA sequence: TGTGCCAGCTCACCGGACCTTCAGGGGAATCAGCCCCAGCATTTT. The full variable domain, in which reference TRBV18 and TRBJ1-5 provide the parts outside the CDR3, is NAGVMQNPRHLVRRRGQEARLRCSPMKGHSHVYWYRQLPEEGLKFMVYLQKENIIDESGMPKERFSAEFPKEGPSILRIQQVVRGDSAAYFCASSPDLQGNQPQHFGDGTRLSIL.